What follows describes a single T cell receptor beta chain. Its specificity is unknown. The data were taken from a study of CD8 T cells in Susac syndrome. In the multiple sclerosis control group, patients were treatment-naive and had stable or active relapsing-remitting disease. TEMRA cells were enriched by FACS, while CD8+ and CD4+ T cells were obtained through a negative isolation that was performed magnetically. Overall study results and limits: It was acknowledged in the study that its TCR sequencing and HLA analysis involved a relatively small number of individuals.

Reverse transcription of roughly 0.45 to 1 ug RNA was performed with random hexamers. TCR beta CDR3 was amplified by immunoSEQ covering 54 Vbeta and 13 Jbeta. TCRdb used MiXCR to reprocess the immunoSEQ multiplex PCR reads, holding one entry per CDR3 protein. Of 300,000 to 350,000 distinct CDR3 sequences listed, 92% are singletons. Trimming at V came to 2 bases and at J to 6 bases, leaving 6 bases not matched to a gene. The CDR3 covers 15 residues. The germline CDR1 and CDR2 sequences are SEHNR and FQNEAQ (reference sequence). The chain recombines TRBV7-9 with TRBJ2-1; TRBD2 matches at 8 bases. The sequencing sample was made of CD4+ T cells from PBMCs. This sequence originates from a human donor with multiple sclerosis. CDR3 in amino acids: CASSLFIGTSNEQFF. The CDR3, as DNA: TGTGCCAGCAGCTTATTTATCGGGACTAGCAATGAGCAGTTCTTC.